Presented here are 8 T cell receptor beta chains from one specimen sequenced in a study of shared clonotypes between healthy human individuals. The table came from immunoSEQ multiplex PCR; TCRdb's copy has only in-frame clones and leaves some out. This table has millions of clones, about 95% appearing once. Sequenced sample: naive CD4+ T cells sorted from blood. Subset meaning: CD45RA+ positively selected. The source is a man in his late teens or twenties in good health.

CDR3 residues: CASSQVAAEKLFF. DNA for the CDR3: TGCGCCAGCAGCCAAGTCGCCGCCGAAAAACTGTTTTTT. J is TRBJ1-4 and V is TRBV4-1; the D is unclear. This CDR3 has 13 amino acids. From germline, CDR1 is MGHRA and CDR2 YSYEKL. The V end lost 1 base, the J end lost 8 bases, and 8 bases lay between the germline ends.

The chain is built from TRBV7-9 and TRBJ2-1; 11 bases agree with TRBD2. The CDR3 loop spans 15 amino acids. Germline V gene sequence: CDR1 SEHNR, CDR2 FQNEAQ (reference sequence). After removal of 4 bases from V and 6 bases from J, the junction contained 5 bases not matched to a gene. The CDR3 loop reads CASSSLAGAPNEQFF. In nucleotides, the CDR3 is TGTGCCAGCAGCTCACTAGCGGGAGCACCCAATGAGCAGTTCTTC.

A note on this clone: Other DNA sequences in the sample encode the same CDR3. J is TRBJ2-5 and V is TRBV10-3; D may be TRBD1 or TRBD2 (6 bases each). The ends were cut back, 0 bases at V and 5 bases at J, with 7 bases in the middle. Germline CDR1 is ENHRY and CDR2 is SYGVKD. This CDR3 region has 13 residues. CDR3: CAISESGGETQYF. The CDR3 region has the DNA TGTGCCATCAGTGAGTCAGGGGGGGAGACCCAGTACTTC.

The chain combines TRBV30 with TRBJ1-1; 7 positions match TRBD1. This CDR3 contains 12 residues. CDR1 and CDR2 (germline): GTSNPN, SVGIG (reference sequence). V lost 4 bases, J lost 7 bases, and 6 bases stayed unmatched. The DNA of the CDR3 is TGTGCCTGGAACGGGGACAGCTTTGAAGCTTTCTTT. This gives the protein CAWNGDSFEAFF.

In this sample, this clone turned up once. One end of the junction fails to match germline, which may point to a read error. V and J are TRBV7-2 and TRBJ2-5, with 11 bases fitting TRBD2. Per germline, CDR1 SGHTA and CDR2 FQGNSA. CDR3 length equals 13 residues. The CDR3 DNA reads TGTGCCAGCATCCTAGCGGGGGGCATGGTACTGAACTTC. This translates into CASILAGGMVLNF.

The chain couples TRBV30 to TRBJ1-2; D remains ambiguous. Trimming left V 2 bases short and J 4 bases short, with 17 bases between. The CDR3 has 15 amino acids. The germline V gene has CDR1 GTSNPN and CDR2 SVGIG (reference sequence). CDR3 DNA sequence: TGTGCCTGGAGTCGTCTCATCAGGCACCTCTATGGCTACACCTTC. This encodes CAWSRLIRHLYGYTF.

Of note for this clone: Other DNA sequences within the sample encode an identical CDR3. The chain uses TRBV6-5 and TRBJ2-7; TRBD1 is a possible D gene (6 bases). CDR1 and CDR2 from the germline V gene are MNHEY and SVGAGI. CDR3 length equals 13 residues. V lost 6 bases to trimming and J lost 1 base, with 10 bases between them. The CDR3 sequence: CASSRGVSYEQYF. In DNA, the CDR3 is TGTGCCAGCAGCAGGGGCGTATCCTACGAGCAGTACTTC.

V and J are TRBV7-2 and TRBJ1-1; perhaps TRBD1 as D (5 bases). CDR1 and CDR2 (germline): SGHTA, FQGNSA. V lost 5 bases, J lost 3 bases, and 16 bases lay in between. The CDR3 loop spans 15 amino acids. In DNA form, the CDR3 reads TGTGCCAGCAGCCGGGACTCCCTGGGGTACACTGAAGCTTTCTTT. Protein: CASSRDSLGYTEAFF.